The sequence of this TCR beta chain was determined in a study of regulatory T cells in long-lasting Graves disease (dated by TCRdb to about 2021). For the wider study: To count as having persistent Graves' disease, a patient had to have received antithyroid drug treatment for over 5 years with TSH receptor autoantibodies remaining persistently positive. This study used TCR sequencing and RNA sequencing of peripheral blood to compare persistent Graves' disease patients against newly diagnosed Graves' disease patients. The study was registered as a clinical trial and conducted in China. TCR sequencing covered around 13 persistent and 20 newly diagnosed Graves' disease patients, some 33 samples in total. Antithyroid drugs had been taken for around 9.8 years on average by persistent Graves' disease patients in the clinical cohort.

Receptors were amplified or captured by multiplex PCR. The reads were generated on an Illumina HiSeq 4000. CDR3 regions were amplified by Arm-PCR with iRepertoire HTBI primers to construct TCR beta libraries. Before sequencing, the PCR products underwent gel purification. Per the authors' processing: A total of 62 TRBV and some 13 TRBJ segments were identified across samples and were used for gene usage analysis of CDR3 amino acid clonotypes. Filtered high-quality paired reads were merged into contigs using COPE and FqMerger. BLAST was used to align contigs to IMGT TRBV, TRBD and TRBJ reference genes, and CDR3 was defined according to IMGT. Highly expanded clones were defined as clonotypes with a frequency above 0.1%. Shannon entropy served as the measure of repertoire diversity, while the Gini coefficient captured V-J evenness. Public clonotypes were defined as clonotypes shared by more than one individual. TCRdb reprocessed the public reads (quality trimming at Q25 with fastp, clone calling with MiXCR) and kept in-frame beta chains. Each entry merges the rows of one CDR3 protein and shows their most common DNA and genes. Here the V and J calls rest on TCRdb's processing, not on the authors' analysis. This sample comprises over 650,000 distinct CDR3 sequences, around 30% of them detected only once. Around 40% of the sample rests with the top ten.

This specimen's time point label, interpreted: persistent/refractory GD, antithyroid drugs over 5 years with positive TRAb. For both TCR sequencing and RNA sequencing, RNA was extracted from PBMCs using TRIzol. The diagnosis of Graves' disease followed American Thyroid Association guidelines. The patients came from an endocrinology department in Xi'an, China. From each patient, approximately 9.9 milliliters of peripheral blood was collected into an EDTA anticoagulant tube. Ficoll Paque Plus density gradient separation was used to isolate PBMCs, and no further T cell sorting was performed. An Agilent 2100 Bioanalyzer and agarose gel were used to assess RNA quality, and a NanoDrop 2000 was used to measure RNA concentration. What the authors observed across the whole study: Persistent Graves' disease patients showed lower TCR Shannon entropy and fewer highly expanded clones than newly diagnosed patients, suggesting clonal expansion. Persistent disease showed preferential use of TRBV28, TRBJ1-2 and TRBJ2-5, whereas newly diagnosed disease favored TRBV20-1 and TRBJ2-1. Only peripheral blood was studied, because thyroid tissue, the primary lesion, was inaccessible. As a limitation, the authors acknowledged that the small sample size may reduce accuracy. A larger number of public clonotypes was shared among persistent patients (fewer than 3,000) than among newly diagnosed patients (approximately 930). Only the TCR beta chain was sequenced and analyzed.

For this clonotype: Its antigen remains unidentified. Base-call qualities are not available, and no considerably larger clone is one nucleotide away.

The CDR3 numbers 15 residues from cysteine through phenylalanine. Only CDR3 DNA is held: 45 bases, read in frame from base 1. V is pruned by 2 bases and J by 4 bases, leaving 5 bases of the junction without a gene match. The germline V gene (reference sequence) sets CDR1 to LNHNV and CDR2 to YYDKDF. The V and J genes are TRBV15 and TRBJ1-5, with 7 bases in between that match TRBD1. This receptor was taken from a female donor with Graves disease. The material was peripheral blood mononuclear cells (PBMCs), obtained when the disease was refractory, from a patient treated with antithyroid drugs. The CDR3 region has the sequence CATSRTGDRNQPQHF. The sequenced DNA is TGTGCCACCAGCAGAACCGGGGACAGAAATCAGCCCCAGCATTTT. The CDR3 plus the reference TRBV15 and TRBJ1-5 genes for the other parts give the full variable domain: DAMVIQNPRYQVTQFGKPVTLSCSQTLNHNVMYWYQQKSSQAPKLLFHYYDKDFNNEADTPDNFQSRRPNTSFCFLDIRSPGLGDTAMYLCATSRTGDRNQPQHFGDGTRLSIL.